This T cell receptor (beta chain) was sequenced during a study of cytomegalovirus exposure and HLA in healthy donors. Study-level background: There were fewer than 130 million unique TCR beta sequences, drawn from some 180 million T cells, in an earlier analysis.

This clone is a singleton in its sample. PCR used 60 Vbeta primers and 13 Jbeta primers. Clones were sequenced by immunoSEQ multiplex PCR, and TCRdb holds only the in-frame ones, with some missing. The table includes 90,000 or so clones, around four fifths detected once. The CDR3 consists of 16 residues. Losses at the gene ends were 1 base for V and 5 bases for J; bases not matched to a gene: 7. Germline-derived CDR1 and CDR2 are LNHNV and YYDKDF (reference sequence). The chain links TRBV15 to TRBJ2-7, with 11 nucleotides matching TRBD1. The TCR comes from a woman aged 40-49 years in good health and CMV-seronegative. Sequenced input: PBMCs. Written as DNA, the CDR3 is TGTGCCACCAGCAGAGCCACCGGGACAGGGGGGAACGAGCAGTACTTC. Protein sequence: CATSRATGTGGNEQYF.